One sample yielded the 18 T cell receptor beta chains listed below, sequenced in a study of blood T cells in healthy people across ages. A sample-barcoded 5' primer and a J-beta primer mix were used in a second PCR of about 7 to 12 cycles. A single record per CDR3 protein comes from TCRdb applying MiXCR to the 5' RACE reads. The sample includes some 1.8 million distinct CDR3 sequences, around 40% of them seen just once. The sample was blood. The receptors were gathered from a human donor in good health.

This chain uses TRBV29-1 with TRBJ1-2; TRBD1 is a possible D gene (5 bases). CDR3 length: 14 amino acids. V gave up 1 base and J gave up 7 bases, with 16 bases separating them. CDR1 SQVTM and CDR2 ANQGSEA come from the germline V gene. Here the CDR3 DNA reads TGCAGCGTTGAAGGGGGACTTGGGGTCGGTGGCTACACCTTC. It specifies CSVEGGLGVGGYTF.

The chain employs TRBV20-1 and TRBJ2-5, with D possibly TRBD2 on 6 matching bases. V was shortened by 4 bases and J by 5 bases, with 17 bases between the two germline ends. This CDR3 is 14 amino acids long. Germline V gene data show CDR1 as DFQATT and CDR2 as SNEGSKA (reference sequence). The CDR3: CSAKPVGGLETQYF. CDR3 in DNA: TGCAGTGCTAAACCCGTTGGAGGGTTGGAGACCCAGTACTTC.

In its sample, this clonotype was seen a few times. The J gene is TRBJ2-7, the V gene TRBV4-3, with a weak D call TRBD2 (7 bases). This CDR3 comprises 15 residues. Germline lookup yields CDR1 LGHNA and CDR2 YSLEER. V was cut by 0 bases and J by 3 bases, with 12 bases left in between. The CDR3 DNA reads TGCGCCAGCAGCCAAGAGCGGGGGCCGATCTACGAGCAGTACTTC. As protein: CASSQERGPIYEQYF.

This rearrangement joins TRBV28 to TRBJ1-5; TRBD1 matches 8 bases. Germline V lookup: CDR1 MDHEN, CDR2 SYDVKM. J gave up 7 bases and V 8 bases, and 10 bases lay outside the gene matches. The CDR3 is made up of 14 amino acids. CDR3 in DNA: TGTGCCAGCTGTCCAGGGGGCTTAGACCAGCCCCAGCATTTT. Protein: CASCPGGLDQPQHF.

A few counts support this clonotype. The V gene is TRBV7-2, the J gene TRBJ1-5, with a weak D call TRBD1 (5 bases). This CDR3 region has 13 residues. Germline-derived CDR1 and CDR2 are SGHTA and FQGNSA. Trimming took off 3 bases at V and 10 bases at J, with 13 bases between the two ends. The CDR3 DNA sequence: TGTGCCAGCAGCTTTGCGGGGGATTTTCCCCAGCATTTT. Translating it yields CASSFAGDFPQHF.

This chain connects TRBV7-2 to TRBJ2-3, with D perhaps TRBD1 or TRBD2 (6 bases each). Looked up from germline, CDR1 is SGHTA and CDR2 is FQGNSA. Trimming pared 5 bases from V and 4 bases from J, leaving 13 bases between. The CDR3 is 14 amino acids. The DNA of the CDR3 is TGTGCCAGCAGCAATAGAAGGGGGGCAGATACGCAGTATTTT. Translation gives CASSNRRGADTQYF. The full variable domain, in which reference TRBV7-2 and TRBJ2-3 provide the parts outside the CDR3, is GAGVSQSPSNKVTEKGKDVELRCDPISGHTALYWYRQSLGQGLEFLIYFQGNSAPDKSGLPSDRFSAERTGGSVSTLTIQRTQQEDSAVYLCASSNRRGADTQYFGPGTRLTVL.

V gene TRBV28 combines with J gene TRBJ1-1; D is unresolved. The ends were cut back, 6 bases at V and 1 base at J, with 6 bases in the middle. Germline V gene data show CDR1 as MDHEN and CDR2 as SYDVKM. This CDR3 spans 12 amino acids. DNA for the CDR3: TGTGCCAGCAGACCAGCGAACACTGAAGCTTTCTTT. It codes for CASRPANTEAFF.

V is TRBV7-2 and J is TRBJ2-5; 11 positions match TRBD2. The germline gives CDR1 SGHTA, CDR2 FQGNSA. The junction had 8 bases not matched to a gene; V was cut back by 3 bases and J by 5 bases. This CDR3 is built from 16 residues. The CDR3, as DNA: TGTGCCAGCAGCTTCTCCAAGACTAGCGGGGCGGAGACCCAGTACTTC. This translates into CASSFSKTSGAETQYF.

This clonotype was seen only a few times. The V call is TRBV20-1, the J call TRBJ1-2; D remains ambiguous. Germline V gene sequence: CDR1 DFQATT, CDR2 SNEGSKA (reference sequence). With 5 bases removed from V and 3 bases from J, the gap between germline ends came to 16 bases. The CDR3 sequence is 14 residues long. The CDR3 reads CSAASGWKDYGYTF. CDR3 DNA: TGCAGTGCTGCCTCGGGGTGGAAGGACTATGGCTACACCTTC.

The V and J genes are TRBV6-2 or TRBV6-3 and TRBJ2-1; D is uncertain. Deletions cut 0 bases from V and 4 bases from J, with 4 bases between. In germline, CDR1 is MNHEY, CDR2 SVGEGT. The CDR3 runs 13 residues. The CDR3 bases are TGTGCCAGCAGTTACTCCATATACAATGAGCAGTTCTTC. Translated, it gives CASSYSIYNEQFF.

The V and J genes are TRBV3-1 and TRBJ2-6, with D maybe TRBD1 (6 bases). Germline CDR1 reads LGHDT; CDR2 reads YNNKEL (reference sequence). The V and J ends lost 7 bases and 0 bases respectively, with 13 bases between them. This CDR3 is 16 amino acids long. The CDR3 DNA follows: TGTGCCAGCATACAGGGTGGAATCTCTGGGGCCAACGTCCTGACTTTC. Its protein product is CASIQGGISGANVLTF.

The J gene is TRBJ2-1, the V gene TRBV7-8; 9 nucleotides match TRBD2. The V gene's germline CDR1 is SGHVS and CDR2 FQNEAQ. V lost 2 bases to trimming and J lost 5 bases; unmatched junction nucleotides: 4. The CDR3 runs to 15 residues. The CDR3 protein is CASSLLASGDNEQFF. DNA of the CDR3: TGTGCCAGCAGCTTACTGGCTAGCGGGGACAATGAGCAGTTCTTC.

This clonotype occurred a few times. The J gene is TRBJ1-2, the V gene TRBV4-3, with D possibly being TRBD1 (6 bases). The CDR3 spans 17 residues. CDR1 LGHNA and CDR2 YSLEER come from the germline V gene. Trimming left V 0 bases short and J 3 bases short, with 17 bases between. CDR3 sequence: CASSQEGFAQGDYGYTF. The CDR3 coding sequence is TGCGCCAGCAGCCAAGAAGGTTTCGCACAGGGCGACTATGGCTACACCTTC.

The V gene is TRBV10-3, the J gene TRBJ1-5, with D possibly being TRBD1 (6 bases). Germline-derived CDR1 and CDR2 are ENHRY and SYGVKD. Trimming removed 5 bases at V and 5 bases at J, with 10 bases between. There are 13 residues in the CDR3. CDR3 in amino acids: CAISPGHHQPQHF. CDR3 nucleotides: TGTGCCATCAGTCCGGGACACCATCAGCCCCAGCATTTT.

Details on this clonotype: Compared with germline, one end of the junction differs, possibly owing to a read error. The chain combines TRBV7-3 with TRBJ2-3, with 10 bases lining up with TRBD2. The CDR3 sequence is 14 residues long. The germline CDR1 and CDR2 sequences are SGHTA and FQGTGA. CDR3 in amino acids: CASSLAGVQDTLYF. DNA of the CDR3: TGTGCCAGCAGCCTAGCGGGGGTTCAAGATACGCTGTATTTT. Variable domain in full (rest from reference TRBV7-3 and TRBJ2-3): GAGVSQTPSNKVTEKGKYVELRCDPISGHTALYWYRQSLGQGPEFLIYFQGTGAADDSGLPNDRFFAVRPEGSVSTLKIQRTERGDSAVYLCASSLAGVQDTLYFGPGTRLTVL.

The chain recombines TRBV29-1 with TRBJ2-5; D is unresolved. Germline assignment: CDR1 SQVTM and CDR2 ANQGSEA. With 3 bases removed from V and 11 bases from J, the gap between germline ends came to 37 bases. CDR3 length: 19 amino acids. CDR3 sequence: CSVEGLTEVTGDHLRRQYF. DNA of the CDR3: TGCAGCGTTGAGGGCCTAACTGAGGTGACCGGCGACCACCTACGACGGCAGTACTTC. Filled out from reference TRBV29-1 and TRBJ2-5, the complete variable domain reads SAVISQKPSRDICQRGTSLTIQCQVDSQVTMMFWYRQQPGQSLTLIATANQGSEATYESGFVIDKFPISRPNLTFSTLTVSNMSPEDSSIYLCSVEGLTEVTGDHLRRQYFGPGTRLLVL.

A word on this clonotype: One end of the junction varies from germline; a read error may be responsible. The chain carries TRBV2 and TRBJ2-1; 9 nucleotides align to TRBD2. The CDR3 runs 13 residues. Germline CDR1 reads SNHLY; CDR2 reads FYNNEI. CDR3 sequence reads: CTSLGLAGNEQFF. As DNA, the CDR3 is TGTACCAGCTTAGGGCTAGCGGGGAATGAGCAGTTCTTC. The full variable domain, in which reference TRBV2 and TRBJ2-1 provide the parts outside the CDR3, is EPEVTQTPSHQVTQMGQEVILRCVPISNHLYFYWYRQILGQKVEFLVSFYNNEISEKSEIFDDQFSVERPDGSNFTLKIRSTKLEDSAMYFCTSLGLAGNEQFFGPGTRLTVL.

The chain links TRBV6-6 to TRBJ1-1; 8 bases line up with TRBD1. The CDR3 runs 12 residues. Trimming at V came to 4 bases and at J to 6 bases, leaving 1 base not matched to a gene. The V gene's germline CDR1 is MNHNY and CDR2 SVGAGI (reference sequence). The CDR3, as DNA: TGTGCCAGCAGTTCGGGACAGGCTGAAGCTTTCTTT. This gives the protein CASSSGQAEAFF.